This T cell receptor beta chain was sequenced for a study of blood T cell repertoires in COVID-19. The germline gives CDR1 SNHLY, CDR2 FYNNEI. The V end was cut by 8 bases, the J end by 4 bases, with 12 bases between. This CDR3 has 14 residues. Method: immunoSEQ multiplex PCR; TCRdb's copy keeps in-frame clones and lacks some. Here the sample spans 35,000 to 45,000 clones, about 91% being singletons. The source material was peripheral blood. This TCR derives from an elderly woman with acute or convalescent COVID-19. The chain combines TRBV2 with TRBJ2-6; maybe TRBD1 (5 bases). CDR3 in amino acids: CASSRGPGANVLTF. The CDR3 DNA follows: TGTGCCAGCTCAAGGGGCCCCGGGGCCAACGTCCTGACTTTC.